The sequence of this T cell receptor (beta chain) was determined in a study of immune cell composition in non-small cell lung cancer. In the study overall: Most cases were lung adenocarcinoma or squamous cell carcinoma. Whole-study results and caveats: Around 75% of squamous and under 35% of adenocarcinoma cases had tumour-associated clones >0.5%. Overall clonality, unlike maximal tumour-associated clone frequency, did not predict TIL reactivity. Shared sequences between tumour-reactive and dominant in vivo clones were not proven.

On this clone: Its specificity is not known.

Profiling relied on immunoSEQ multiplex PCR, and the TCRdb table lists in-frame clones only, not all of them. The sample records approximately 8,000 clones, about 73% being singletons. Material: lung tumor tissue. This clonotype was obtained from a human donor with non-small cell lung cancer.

The CDR3 sequence is CASSPGVNYGYTF. CDR3 bases: TGTGCCAGCAGCCCAGGGGTTAACTATGGCTACACCTTC. The V call is TRBV11-3, the J call TRBJ1-2; the D gene is possibly TRBD1 (6 bases). The CDR3 has 13 amino acids. Trimming left V 5 bases short and J 1 base short, with 8 bases between. Germline CDR1 and CDR2: SGHNT and YENEEA.